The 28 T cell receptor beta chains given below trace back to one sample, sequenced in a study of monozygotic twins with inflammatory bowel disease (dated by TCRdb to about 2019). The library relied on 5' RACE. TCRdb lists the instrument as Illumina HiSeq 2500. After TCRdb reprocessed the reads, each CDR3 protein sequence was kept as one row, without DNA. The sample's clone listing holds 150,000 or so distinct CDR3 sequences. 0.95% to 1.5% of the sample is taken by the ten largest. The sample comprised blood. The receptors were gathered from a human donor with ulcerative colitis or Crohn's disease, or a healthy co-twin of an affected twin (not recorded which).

CDR3 loop: CASSLDSGDHTGELFF. The rearrangement uses TRBV11-2 and TRBJ2-2; TCRdb lists TRBD2, though no DNA is available to test this call. Per the germline V gene, CDR1 is SGHAT and CDR2 is FQNNGV. The length of the CDR3 is 16 residues.

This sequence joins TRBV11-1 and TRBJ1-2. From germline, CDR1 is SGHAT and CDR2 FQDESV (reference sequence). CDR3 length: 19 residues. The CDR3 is CASSPIESAVRPTNYGYTF.

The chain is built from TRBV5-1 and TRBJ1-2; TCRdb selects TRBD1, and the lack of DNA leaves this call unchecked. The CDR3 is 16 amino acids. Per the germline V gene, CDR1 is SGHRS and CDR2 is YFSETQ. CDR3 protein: CASSLAPRTGDYGYTF.

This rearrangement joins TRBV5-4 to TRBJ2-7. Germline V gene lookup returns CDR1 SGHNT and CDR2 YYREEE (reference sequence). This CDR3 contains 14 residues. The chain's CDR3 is CASSLGLYSYEQYF.

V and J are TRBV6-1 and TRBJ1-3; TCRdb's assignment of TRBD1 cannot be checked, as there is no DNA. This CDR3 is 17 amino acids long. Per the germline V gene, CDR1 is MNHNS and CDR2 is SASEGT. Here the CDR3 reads CASSPGTGRLPGNTIYF.

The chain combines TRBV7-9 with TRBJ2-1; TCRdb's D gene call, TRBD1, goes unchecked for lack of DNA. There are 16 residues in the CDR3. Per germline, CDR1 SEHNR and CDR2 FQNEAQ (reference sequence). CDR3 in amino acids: CASSLIRGGSHNEQFF.

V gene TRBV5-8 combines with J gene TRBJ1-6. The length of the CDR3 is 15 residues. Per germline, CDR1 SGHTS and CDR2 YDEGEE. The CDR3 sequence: CASSRGSPFHSPLHF.

The chain's CDR3 is CASSSPGQEQFF. The chain carries TRBV7-3 and TRBJ2-1; TCRdb outputs TRBD1, but without DNA this stays unchecked. This CDR3 region has 12 residues. The germline gives CDR1 SGHTA, CDR2 FQGTGA.

The CDR3 reads CASSLATPGGNTEAFF. The chain carries TRBV11-2 and TRBJ1-1; the D call of TRBD1 rests on TCRdb alone, since no DNA is present to check it. The CDR3 consists of 16 residues. The germline V gene encodes CDR1 SGHAT and CDR2 FQNNGV. Complete variable domain (other parts from reference TRBV11-2 and TRBJ1-1): EAGVAQSPRYKIIEKRQSVAFWCNPISGHATLYWYQQILGQGPKLLIQFQNNGVVDDSQLPKDRFSAERLKGVDSTLKIQPAKLEDSAVYLCASSLATPGGNTEAFFGQGTRLTVV.

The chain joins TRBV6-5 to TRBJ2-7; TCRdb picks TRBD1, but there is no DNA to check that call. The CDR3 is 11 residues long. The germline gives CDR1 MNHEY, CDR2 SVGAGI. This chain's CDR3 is CASSYRGEQYF.

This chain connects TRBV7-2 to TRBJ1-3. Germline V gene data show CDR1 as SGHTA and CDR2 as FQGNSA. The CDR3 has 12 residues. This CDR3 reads CASSLTRNTIYF.

The CDR3 is CASSSGPNTGELFF. V and J are TRBV5-1 and TRBJ2-2; TCRdb names TRBD1, which stays unverified in the absence of DNA. The CDR3 has 14 amino acids. Germline V gene sequence: CDR1 SGHRS, CDR2 YFSETQ.

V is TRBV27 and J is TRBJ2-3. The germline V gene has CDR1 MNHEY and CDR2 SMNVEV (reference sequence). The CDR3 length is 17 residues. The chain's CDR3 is CASRESELPTSTDTQYF.

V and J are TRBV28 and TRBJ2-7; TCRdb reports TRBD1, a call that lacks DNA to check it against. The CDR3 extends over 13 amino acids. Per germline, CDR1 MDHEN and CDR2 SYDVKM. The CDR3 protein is CASRQGGTYEQYF.

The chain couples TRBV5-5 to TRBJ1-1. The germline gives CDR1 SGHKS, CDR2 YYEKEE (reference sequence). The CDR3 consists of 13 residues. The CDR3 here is CASSLAGLTEAFF.

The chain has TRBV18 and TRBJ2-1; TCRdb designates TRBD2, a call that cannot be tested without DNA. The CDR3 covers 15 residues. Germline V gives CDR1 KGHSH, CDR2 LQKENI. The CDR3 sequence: CASSPLISGYNEQFF. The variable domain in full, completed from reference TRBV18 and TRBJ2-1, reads NAGVMQNPRHLVRRRGQEARLRCSPMKGHSHVYWYRQLPEEGLKFMVYLQKENIIDESGMPKERFSAEFPKEGPSILRIQQVVRGDSAAYFCASSPLISGYNEQFFGPGTRLTVL.

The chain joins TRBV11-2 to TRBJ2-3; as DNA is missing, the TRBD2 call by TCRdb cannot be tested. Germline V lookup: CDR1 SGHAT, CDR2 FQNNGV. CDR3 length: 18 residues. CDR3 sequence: CASSLGPGPASSTDTQYF.

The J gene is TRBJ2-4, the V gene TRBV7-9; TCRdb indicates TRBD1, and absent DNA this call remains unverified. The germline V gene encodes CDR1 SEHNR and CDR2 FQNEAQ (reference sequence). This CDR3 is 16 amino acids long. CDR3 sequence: CASSSTGALAKNIQYF. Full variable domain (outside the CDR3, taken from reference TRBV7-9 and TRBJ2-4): DTGVSQNPRHKITKRGQNVTFRCDPISEHNRLYWYRQTLGQGPEFLTYFQNEAQLEKSRLLSDRFSAERPKGSFSTLEIQRTEQGDSAMYLCASSSTGALAKNIQYFGAGTRLSVL.

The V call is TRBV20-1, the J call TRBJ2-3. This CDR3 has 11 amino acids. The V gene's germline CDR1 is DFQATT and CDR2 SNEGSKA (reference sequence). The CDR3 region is CSAINMDTQYF.

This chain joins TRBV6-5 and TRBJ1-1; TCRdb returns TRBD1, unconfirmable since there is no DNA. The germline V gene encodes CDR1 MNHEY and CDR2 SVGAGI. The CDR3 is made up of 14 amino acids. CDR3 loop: CASSLGPGNTEAFF.

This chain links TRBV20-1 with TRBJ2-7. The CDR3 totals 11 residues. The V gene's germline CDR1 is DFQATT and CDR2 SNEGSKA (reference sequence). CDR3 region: CSATPRREQYF.

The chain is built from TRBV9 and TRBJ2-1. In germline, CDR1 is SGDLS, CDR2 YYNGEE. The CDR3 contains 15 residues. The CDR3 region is CASSRSSEAYNEQFF.

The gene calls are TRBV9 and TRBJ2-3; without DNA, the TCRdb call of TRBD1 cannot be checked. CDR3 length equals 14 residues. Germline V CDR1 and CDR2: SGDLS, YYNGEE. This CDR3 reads CASSGTGFPDTQYF.

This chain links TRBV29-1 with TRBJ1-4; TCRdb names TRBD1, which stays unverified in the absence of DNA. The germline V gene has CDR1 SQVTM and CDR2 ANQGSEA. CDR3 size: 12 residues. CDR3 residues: CSVGQLNEKLFF.

The chain's CDR3 is CSARSSGRGLFF. This chain joins TRBV20-1 and TRBJ2-2; TCRdb gives TRBD2 as the D gene, but with no DNA this cannot be confirmed. The CDR3 totals 12 residues. Germline V CDR1 and CDR2: DFQATT, SNEGSKA (reference sequence).

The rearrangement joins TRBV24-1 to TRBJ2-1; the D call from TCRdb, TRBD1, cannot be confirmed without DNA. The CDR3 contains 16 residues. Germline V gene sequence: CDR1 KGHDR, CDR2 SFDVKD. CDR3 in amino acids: CATSDPGTGGSNEQFF.

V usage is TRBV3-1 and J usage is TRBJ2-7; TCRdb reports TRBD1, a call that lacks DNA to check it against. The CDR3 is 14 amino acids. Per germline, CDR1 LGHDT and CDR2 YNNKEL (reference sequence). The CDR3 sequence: CASSRGGTGYEQYF.

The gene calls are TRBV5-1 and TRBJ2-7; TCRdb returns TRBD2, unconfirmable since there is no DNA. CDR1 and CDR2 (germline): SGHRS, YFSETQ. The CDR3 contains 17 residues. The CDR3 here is CASSLAPASGRSYEQYF.